Listed here are 19 T cell receptor beta chains from one sample, sequenced in a study of vaccination effects on CD4 cells after COVID-19. Following 10 days of culture, CD4+ T cells were isolated. Participants received two doses of either the BNT162b2 or mRNA-1273 vaccine. For these receptors, no antigen is known. Assay used: immunoSEQ multiplex PCR; TCRdb lists only in-frame clones, some missing. The sample carries about 66,000 clones, less than 85% recorded once. The sample here was CD4+ T cells from PBMCs cultured without peptide, taken after COVID-19 vaccination. Receptors were obtained from a human donor who received a COVID-19 vaccine.

The chain uses TRBV2 and TRBJ2-7; 7 positions match TRBD1. V shed 4 bases and J 0 bases; nucleotides not matched to a gene: 6. Germline V gene data show CDR1 as SNHLY and CDR2 as FYNNEI. This CDR3 spans 15 amino acids. The CDR3: CASSVGAGGSYEQYV. CDR3 DNA sequence: TGTGCCAGCAGTGTCGGGGCAGGGGGCTCCTACGAGCAGTACGTC.

The chain has TRBV5-3 and TRBJ1-5; D remains unclear. TRBV5-3 is an ORF for which the function is uncertain. V was pared by 5 bases and J by 9 bases, with 12 bases between. The CDR3 loop spans 12 amino acids. In DNA form, the CDR3 reads TGTGCCAGAAGTAGAGCGCGCTTGCCCCAGCATTTT. The encoded protein is CARSRARLPQHF.

This sequence joins TRBV5-1 and TRBJ1-1, with D perhaps TRBD1 (6 bases). V was pared by 2 bases and J by 0 bases, with 14 bases between. The CDR3 consists of 16 residues. Germline loops: CDR1 SGHRS, CDR2 YFSETQ. In DNA, the CDR3 is TGCGCCAGCAGCTTCGGACAGAGAAATTTGAACACTGAAGCTTTCTTT. Its protein product is CASSFGQRNLNTEAFF.

J is TRBJ2-4 and V is TRBV19; 15 bases are a match to TRBD2. The CDR3 extends over 20 amino acids. The germline V gene encodes CDR1 LNHDA and CDR2 SQIVND (reference sequence). The junction had 9 bases not matched to a gene; V was cut back by 3 bases and J by 0 bases. In DNA, the CDR3 is TGTGCCAGTAGTATGCAGGGACTAGCGGGGGGTACAATAGCCAAAAACATTCAGTACTTC. It yields the protein CASSMQGLAGGTIAKNIQYF. The full variable domain, with the rest looked up from reference TRBV19 and TRBJ2-4, is DGGITQSPKYLFRKEGQNVTLSCEQNLNHDAMYWYRQDPGQGLRLIYYSQIVNDFQKGDIAEGYSVSREKKESFPLTVTSAQKNPTAFYLCASSMQGLAGGTIAKNIQYFGAGTRLSVL.

The gene calls are TRBV6-2 or TRBV6-3 and TRBJ2-6, with D perhaps TRBD1 (6 bases). Deletions cut 0 bases from V and 0 bases from J, with 12 bases between. Germline lookup yields CDR1 MNHEY and CDR2 SVGEGT. The CDR3 length is 18 residues. The CDR3 DNA reads TGTGCCAGCAGTTACTCATGGGGGCCCTCCTCTGGGGCCAACGTCCTGACTTTC. As protein: CASSYSWGPSSGANVLTF.

This chain links TRBV5-1 with TRBJ1-2, with a possible D match to TRBD1 (6 bases). V lost 0 bases and J 6 bases, leaving 18 bases between the germline ends. The CDR3 length is 16 residues. The V gene's germline CDR1 is SGHRS and CDR2 YFSETQ. The CDR3 bases are TGCGCCAGCAGCTTGGTGGGGGACACGGGATCCCATGGCTACACCTTC. This gives the protein CASSLVGDTGSHGYTF. Looking up the rest from reference TRBV5-1 and TRBJ1-2 gives the full variable domain: KAGVTQTPRYLIKTRGQQVTLSCSPISGHRSVSWYQQTPGQGLQFLFEYFSETQRNKGNFPGRFSGRQFSNSRSEMNVSTLELGDSALYLCASSLVGDTGSHGYTFGSGTRLTVV.

This clone turned up a few times. V usage is TRBV5-4 and J usage is TRBJ1-1, with D unresolved. Germline V gives CDR1 SGHNT, CDR2 YYREEE (reference sequence). The ends were cut back, 4 bases at V and 3 bases at J, with 10 bases in the middle. The CDR3 consists of 13 residues. The CDR3 sequence: CASSPDWDTEAFF. The DNA of the CDR3 is TGTGCCAGCAGCCCGGACTGGGACACTGAAGCTTTCTTT.

The chain uses TRBV7-2 and TRBJ2-7; D might be TRBD1 (6 bases). The CDR3 is 14 residues long. Trimming removed 3 bases at V and 2 bases at J, with 11 bases between. Germline V gene lookup returns CDR1 SGHTA and CDR2 FQGNSA. The CDR3 sequence: CASSLNAGAYEQYV. The CDR3, as DNA: TGTGCCAGCAGCTTGAATGCAGGGGCCTACGAGCAGTACGTC.

V usage is TRBV15 and J usage is TRBJ2-1; tentative D call: TRBD1 (6 bases). The V gene's germline CDR1 is LNHNV and CDR2 YYDKDF (reference sequence). The CDR3 covers 14 residues. The V end lost 0 bases, the J end lost 7 bases, and 10 bases lay between the germline ends. CDR3 region: CATSREIQGNEQFF. Here the CDR3 DNA reads TGTGCCACCAGCAGAGAAATACAGGGAAATGAGCAGTTCTTC.

CDR3 residues: CASSERIAGGSRVRTQYF. In DNA, the CDR3 is TGTGCCAGCAGTGAACGGATAGCGGGGGGAAGTAGAGTTCGGACCCAGTACTTC. The V gene is TRBV6-1, the J gene TRBJ2-5, with 10 bases aligning to TRBD2. V dropped 2 bases and J dropped 7; count of bases not matched to a gene: 16. The length of the CDR3 is 18 residues. The germline CDR1 and CDR2 sequences are MNHNS and SASEGT.

V usage is TRBV4-1 and J usage is TRBJ2-2; tentative D call: TRBD1 (5 bases). The V end lost 2 bases, the J end lost 1 base, and 8 bases lay between the germline ends. Germline V CDR1 and CDR2: MGHRA, YSYEKL. The CDR3 covers 15 residues. CDR3 in amino acids: CASSQKGLNTGELFF. CDR3 nucleotides: TGCGCCAGCAGCCAAAAGGGGTTGAACACCGGGGAGCTGTTTTTT.

This clone was recorded only once. This rearrangement joins TRBV24-1 to TRBJ2-3; 11 nucleotides agree with TRBD1. Per germline, CDR1 KGHDR and CDR2 SFDVKD. CDR3 size: 14 residues. V trimming: 9 bases; J trimming: 4 bases; junction bases outside the gene matches: 5. The CDR3 nucleotides are TGTGCCACCGGGACAGGGGGTCGGGCAGATACGCAGTATTTT. This gives the protein CATGTGGRADTQYF.

The V and J genes are TRBV3-1 (or the pseudogene TRBV3-2) and TRBJ2-2; no definite D call. Looked up from germline, CDR1 is LGHDT and CDR2 is YNNKEL (reference sequence). The CDR3 has 13 amino acids. V was trimmed by 2 bases and J by 7 bases, leaving 8 bases between them. The CDR3 DNA is TGTGCCAGCAGCCAACTTACGGGCGGGGAGCTGTTTTTT. Translating it yields CASSQLTGGELFF.

This chain connects TRBV5-1 to TRBJ2-2, with D perhaps matching TRBD1 (6 bases). Germline CDR1 reads SGHRS; CDR2 reads YFSETQ. The CDR3 loop spans 16 amino acids. The ends were cut back, 6 bases at V and 6 bases at J, with 21 bases in the middle. In DNA, the CDR3 is TGCGCCAGCACCCGAGGTGGGGGCTCAGAGGCCGGGGAGCTGTTTTTT. The encoded protein is CASTRGGGSEAGELFF.

J is TRBJ1-4 and V is TRBV29-1, with D tentatively TRBD1 (6 bases). The CDR3 sequence is 13 residues long. V was pared by 5 bases and J by 8 bases, with 15 bases between. Germline V gives CDR1 SQVTM, CDR2 ANQGSEA. The CDR3 loop reads CSVRGGASEKLFF. Here the CDR3 DNA reads TGCAGCGTTCGGGGGGGGGCGAGCGAAAAACTGTTTTTT.

The chain employs TRBV7-8 and TRBJ1-4, with D maybe TRBD1 (6 bases). V dropped 5 bases and J dropped 7 bases, with 14 bases sitting between them. The germline CDR1 and CDR2 sequences are SGHVS and FQNEAQ. This CDR3 comprises 14 residues. CDR3 sequence: CASSLGGAGEKLFF. The CDR3 nucleotides read TGTGCCAGCAGCCTCGGGGGGGCTGGTGAAAAACTGTTTTTT.

The chain carries TRBV7-2 and TRBJ1-6, with 8 bases identical to TRBD1. J lost 2 bases, V lost 6 bases, and 12 bases had no gene match. Germline CDR1 SGHTA, CDR2 FQGNSA. This CDR3 region has 18 residues. CDR3 in amino acids: CASSNPGQVSPYNSPLHF. The DNA for the CDR3 is TGTGCCAGCAGTAATCCGGGACAGGTTTCCCCCTATAATTCACCCCTCCACTTT.

J is TRBJ1-4 and V is TRBV14; 10 nucleotides line up with TRBD1. The CDR3 contains 15 residues. Germline CDR1 and CDR2: SGHDN and FVKESK. After removal of 4 bases from V and 4 bases from J, the junction contained 3 bases not matched to a gene. The CDR3 protein is CASSRRDRGNEKLFF. CDR3 nucleotide sequence: TGTGCCAGCAGCCGCCGGGACAGGGGTAATGAAAAACTGTTTTTT.

The V gene is TRBV4-2, the J gene TRBJ2-2; no clear D. CDR3 length: 14 amino acids. Trimming shortened V by 0 bases and J by 5 bases, and 7 bases separated the two germline ends. The germline V gene has CDR1 LGHNA and CDR2 YNFKEQ. As DNA, the CDR3 is TGTGCCAGCAGCCAAGATCGTAGAACCGGGGAGCTGTTTTTT. It yields the protein CASSQDRRTGELFF.